This T cell receptor (beta chain) was retrieved from a study of blood T cell repertoires in COVID-19 (TCRdb year 2020). Turning to the overall study: The collaborator samples originated in the United States, Italy and Spain and spanned the acute and convalescent phases of COVID-19. The material from the prospective study consisted of cDNA or gDNA derived from T cells, B-cell-depleted T cells, or PBMCs. Sample metadata almost always included a de-identified subject ID, COVID-19 status, age in years and sex. Subjects who had been exposed to COVID-19, were actively infected with it, or had recovered from it provided the deeply sampled blood TCRbeta repertoires that made up the dataset. The samples were drawn from two sources: the first 160 participants of the ongoing ImmuneRACE study, and 1,254 subjects contributed by 6 global collaborators. Where available, HLA class I and class II types were taken from metadata supplied by the sample provider and were not determined by assay-based typing. A freely available public database, intended as a resource for researchers studying the immune response to SARS-CoV-2, is where the repertoires were released.

Points on this clone: It lacks a known antigen. Base qualities are not provided; no much larger clone lies one nucleotide away.

The germline V gene yields SGHTA for CDR1 and FQGNSA for CDR2. V is reduced by 5 bases and J by 4 bases, leaving a spacing of 20 bases between them. Taken from cysteine to phenylalanine, the CDR3 has 16 residues. Just the 48-base CDR3 DNA is kept, in frame starting at base 1. Study-wide conclusions, independent of this receptor: The amount of clinical and demographic metadata varied by source and participant and was provided uncurated.

TCRbeta CDR3 regions were amplified from genomic DNA by means of the immunoSEQ Assay, a bias-controlled multiplex PCR. The study's processing was this. Nucleated cell counts per sample were estimated from amplification of reference gene primers within the assay. To quantify the absolute abundance of each unique TCRbeta CDR3 rearrangement, sequence reads were collapsed and filtered. For each sample, productive Simpson clonality was calculated as the square root of Simpson's diversity index across productive rearrangements. TCRdb retrieved this table from immuneACCESS and kept in-frame rearrangements only. Not all clones are present; in checked studies, unresolved V genes account for under half, and no reason is known for the remainder. The DNA gave D and trimming, while V, J and clone size come from that table. The sample profile shows about 210,000 clones; 83% of them were found once. Roughly 2.9% of the sample comes from the top ten.

Collaborating institutions collected whole blood in K2EDTA tubes following their own protocols. Collaborator samples were shipped for TCRbeta analysis as frozen whole blood, isolated PBMCs, or DNA extracted from either sample type. The sample consisted of peripheral blood. The sequence links TRBV7-2 to TRBJ1-2; the D gene is perhaps TRBD1, on 5 matching bases. The clonotype was recovered from a man between 50 and 59 years old with active or convalescent COVID-19. CDR3 protein: CASSQRSGGGLYGYTF. The nucleotides read TGTGCCAGCAGCCAACGTTCCGGGGGAGGACTCTATGGCTACACCTTC. Joined to the reference TRBV7-2 and TRBJ1-2 proteins, this CDR3 gives the full variable domain: GAGVSQSPSNKVTEKGKDVELRCDPISGHTALYWYRQSLGQGLEFLIYFQGNSAPDKSGLPSDRFSAERTGGSVSTLTIQRTQQEDSAVYLCASSQRSGGGLYGYTFGSGTRLTVV.